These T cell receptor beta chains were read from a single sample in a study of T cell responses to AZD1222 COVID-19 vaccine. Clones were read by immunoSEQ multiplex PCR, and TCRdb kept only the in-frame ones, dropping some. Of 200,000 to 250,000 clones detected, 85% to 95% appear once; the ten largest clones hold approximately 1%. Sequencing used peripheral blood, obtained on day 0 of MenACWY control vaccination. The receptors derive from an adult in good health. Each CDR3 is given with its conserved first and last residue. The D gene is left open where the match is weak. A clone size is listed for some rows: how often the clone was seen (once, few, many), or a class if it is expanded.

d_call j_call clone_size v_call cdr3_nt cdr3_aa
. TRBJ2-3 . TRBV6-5 TGTGCCAGCAGTTCGAGGGGGGATACGCAGTATTTT CASSSRGDTQYF
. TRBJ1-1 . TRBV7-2 TGTGCCAGCAGCTTAGTGGAAACCAAAAACACTGAAGCTTTCTTT CASSLVETKNTEAFF
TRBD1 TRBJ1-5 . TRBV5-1 TGCGCCAGCAGCTCGGGGACAGGGGGCGCGGGCAATCAGCCCCAGCATTTT CASSSGTGGAGNQPQHF
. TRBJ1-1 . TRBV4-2 TGTGCCAGCAGCCACGTCAGGAACACTGAAGCTTTCTTT CASSHVRNTEAFF
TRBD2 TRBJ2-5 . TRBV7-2 TGTGCCAGCAGCTCGGGACTAGCGGGGGCGAGGAGGCAAGAGACCCAGTACTTC CASSSGLAGARRQETQYF
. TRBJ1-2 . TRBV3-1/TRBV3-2 TGTGCCAGCAGTCCAAGAGGGGGTTCCGGCGGCGGCTACACCTTC CASSPRGGSGGGYTF
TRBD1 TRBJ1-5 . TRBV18 TGTGCCAGCTCACCATTGCCCTCCGGGACAGGGGGCAATCAGCCCCAGCATTTT CASSPLPSGTGGNQPQHF
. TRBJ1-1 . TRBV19 TGTGCCAGTGGAAACTTTATGAACACTGAAGCTTTCTTT CASGNFMNTEAFF
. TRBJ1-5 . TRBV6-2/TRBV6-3 TGTGCCAGCAGTTACGGGTCAGGGCATCAGCCCCAGCATTTT CASSYGSGHQPQHF
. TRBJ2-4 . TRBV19 TGTGCCAGTAGTATGAGCCAGAGGGGGAACATTCAGTACTTC CASSMSQRGNIQYF
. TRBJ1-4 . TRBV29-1 TGCAGCGTGATACAGGGAAGACAACTGTTTTTT CSVIQGRQLFF
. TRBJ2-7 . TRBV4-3 TGCGCCAGCAGCCAATATACAAGGGAGTTGGTCTACGAGCAGTACTTC CASSQYTRELVYEQYF
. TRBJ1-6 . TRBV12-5 TGTGCTAGTGGCGGGGAGGTTCTCTATAATTCACCCCTCCACTTT CASGGEVLYNSPLHF
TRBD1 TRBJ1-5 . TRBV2 TGTGCCAGCAGTCCGACAGGGCCCGGTCAGCCCCAGCATTTT CASSPTGPGQPQHF
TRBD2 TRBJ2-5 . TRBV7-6 TGTGCCAGCAGCCCAGGACTAGCGGGGACCCACCAAGAGACCCAGTACTTC CASSPGLAGTHQETQYF
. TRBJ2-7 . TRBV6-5 TGTGCCAGCAGAAGGTACGAGCAGTACTTC CASRRYEQYF
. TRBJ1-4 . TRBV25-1 TGTGCCAGCAGTGAAGGCGGGGCACGGGTGCGGGAAAAACTGTTTTTT CASSEGGARVREKLFF
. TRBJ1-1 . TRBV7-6 TGTGCCAGCAGCTTAGACGGTGGCACTGAAGCTTTCTTT CASSLDGGTEAFF
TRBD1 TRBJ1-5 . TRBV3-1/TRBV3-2 TGTGCCAGCAGCCCGGGACAGGGACGTCAGCCCCAGCATTTT CASSPGQGRQPQHF
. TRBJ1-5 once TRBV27 TGTGCCAGCAGTTTATTTAGTTATAGCAATCAGCCCCAGCATTTT CASSLFSYSNQPQHF
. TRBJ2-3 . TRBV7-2 TGTGCCAGCAGCGCCCCGGCCCCCGCGGATACGCAGTATTTT CASSAPAPADTQYF
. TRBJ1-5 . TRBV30 TGTGCCTGGAGTGTAGGCGGTAGCAATCAGCCCCAGCATTTT CAWSVGGSNQPQHF
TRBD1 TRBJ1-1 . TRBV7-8 TGTGCCAGCAGCTCACAGGGGGCGGGTACTGAAGCTTTCTTT CASSSQGAGTEAFF
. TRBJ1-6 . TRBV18 TGTGCCAGCTCACCAGACGTCCCTAATTCACCCCTCCACTTT CASSPDVPNSPLHF
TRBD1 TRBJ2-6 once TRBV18 TGTGCCAGCTCACCTAACACCGGGACAGGGGCAGGGGCCAACGTCCTGACTTTC CASSPNTGTGAGANVLTF
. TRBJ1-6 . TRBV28 TGTGCCAGCAAACATCAGGGTGATAATTCACCCCTCCACTTT CASKHQGDNSPLHF
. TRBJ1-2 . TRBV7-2 TGTGCCAGCAGCTTTGGGCCTTATGGCTACACCTTC CASSFGPYGYTF
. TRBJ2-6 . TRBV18 TGTGCCAGCTCACAGGGCCGGGAGCCGCTAGTGGGTCTCCTGACTTTC CASSQGREPLVGLLTF
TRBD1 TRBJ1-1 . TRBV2 TGTGCCAGCAGTGAAGAGACAGGGAGGGCAACTGAAGCTTTCTTT CASSEETGRATEAFF
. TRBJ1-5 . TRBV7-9 TGTGCCAGCAGCTTAGGGAGTGATTATCAGCCCCAGCATTTT CASSLGSDYQPQHF
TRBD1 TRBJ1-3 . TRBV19 TGTGCCAGTAGCAACAGGGGGCCGGGAAACACCATATATTTT CASSNRGPGNTIYF
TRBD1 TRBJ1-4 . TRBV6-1 TGTGCCAGCAGTGAAGCCGGGACAGGGATTCAAAAACTGTTTTTT CASSEAGTGIQKLFF
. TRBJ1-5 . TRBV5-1 TGCGCCAGGACTCCCGGGCAGAACAATCAGCCCCAGCATTTT CARTPGQNNQPQHF
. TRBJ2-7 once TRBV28 TGTGCCAGCAGCGAAGGATCCTACGAGCAGTACTTC CASSEGSYEQYF
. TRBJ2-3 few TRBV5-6 TGTGCCAGCAGCTTCGAATATACGCAGTATTTT CASSFEYTQYF
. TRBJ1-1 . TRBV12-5 TGTGCTAGTGGTTTGCCCCTCCCCACTGAAGCTTTCTTT CASGLPLPTEAFF
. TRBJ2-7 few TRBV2 TGTGCCATCACGGACGGCTCCTACGAGCAGTACTTC CAITDGSYEQYF
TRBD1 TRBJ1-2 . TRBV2 TGTGCCAGCAGTGGGACAGGGGTTGGCTACACCTTC CASSGTGVGYTF
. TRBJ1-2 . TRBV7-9 TGTGCCAGCAGCGCCGGGACTCTAGTCCACAATGGGGGCTACACCTTC CASSAGTLVHNGGYTF
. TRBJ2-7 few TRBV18 TGTGCCAGCTCACCGCAGGGGAACGAGCAGTACTTC CASSPQGNEQYF
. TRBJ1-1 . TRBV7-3 TGTGCCAGCAGCTTTTCGACAGGGAACACTGAAGCTTTCTTT CASSFSTGNTEAFF
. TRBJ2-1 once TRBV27 TGTGCCAGCAGTGCCTCTAGGGTGGAGCAGTTCTTC CASSASRVEQFF
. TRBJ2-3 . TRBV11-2 TGTGCCAGCAGCTTAGATCGGACGGATACGCAGTATTTT CASSLDRTDTQYF
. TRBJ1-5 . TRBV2 TGTGCCAGCAGTGAACTCGGGGGCGGGGGGAATCAGCCCCAGCATTTT CASSELGGGGNQPQHF
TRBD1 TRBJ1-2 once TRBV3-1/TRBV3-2 TGTGCCAGCAGCCCGGAAACAGGGGGGAAGGGGGGCTACACCTTC CASSPETGGKGGYTF
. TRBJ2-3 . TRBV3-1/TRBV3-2 TGTGCCAGCAGCCAAGGCTTAGGGGCAGATACGCAGTATTTT CASSQGLGADTQYF
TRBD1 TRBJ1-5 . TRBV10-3 TGTGCCATCAGGGACAGGGAGAATCAGCCCCAGCATTTT CAIRDRENQPQHF
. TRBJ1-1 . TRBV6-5 TGTGCCAGCAGTTACGCGGTTAACACTGAAGCTTTCTTT CASSYAVNTEAFF
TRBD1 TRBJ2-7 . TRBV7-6 TGTGCCAGCAGCTTAAACGGACAGGGGATGGTGCAGTACTTC CASSLNGQGMVQYF